This T cell receptor beta chain was found in a study of blood T cell repertoires in COVID-19. Germline V gives CDR1 ENHRY, CDR2 SYGVKD. Trimming stripped 3 bases from V and 4 bases from J, with 9 bases between. The CDR3 extends over 13 amino acids. Authors' processing steps: Counts of nucleated cells, estimated from reference gene primer amplification, were obtained. Sequencing was performed with immunoSEQ multiplex PCR; in TCRdb, only in-frame clones are kept and a portion is missing. Clone size and V and J calls were adopted from that table, with D and trimming inferred from the DNA. The table shows hundreds of thousands of clones, with about four fifths occurring only once.

This sequence joins TRBV10-3 and TRBJ1-2; a possible D gene is TRBD1 (6 bases). Sequences were obtained from PBMCs or T cells enriched from blood (not recorded which). The clonotype originates from a woman between 50 and 59 years old who had been exposed to COVID-19. The CDR3 here is CAISEGGTYGYTF. The CDR3 DNA reads TGTGCCATCAGTGAAGGGGGAACCTATGGCTACACCTTC.